Following are 30 T cell receptor beta chains from one sample sequenced in a study of shared clonotypes between healthy human individuals. Clones were sequenced by immunoSEQ multiplex PCR, and TCRdb holds only the in-frame ones, with some missing. Of approximately 940,000 clones listed, about 80% are singletons. Sequencing was carried out using memory CD4+ T cells sorted from blood. Indicated subset: CD45RA-negative fraction. The receptors here all came from a man between 18 and 29 years old in good health.

J is TRBJ1-5 and V is TRBV7-8; D perhaps matches TRBD1 (5 bases). The V gene's germline CDR1 is SGHVS and CDR2 FQNEAQ. The CDR3 is 14 amino acids. Trimming took 1 base from V and 3 from J, leaving 7 bases between them. CDR3 loop: CASSLGGVNQPQHF. The CDR3 coding sequence is TGTGCCAGCAGCTTAGGGGGGGTCAATCAGCCCCAGCATTTT.

This clone has only a few counts. The chain combines TRBV2 with TRBJ2-7, with TRBD2 matching over 11 bases. Germline trimming cut 6 bases from V and 2 bases from J; bases unmatched to any gene: 3. Looked up from germline, CDR1 is SNHLY and CDR2 is FYNNEI. This CDR3 is built from 14 residues. CDR3 sequence (DNA): TGTGCCAGCAGACAGACTAGCGGGACCTACGAGCAGTACTTC. Protein product: CASRQTSGTYEQYF.

V gene TRBV4-1 combines with J gene TRBJ2-4, with D unresolved. With 1 base removed from V and 6 bases from J, the gap between germline ends came to 7 bases. The CDR3 loop spans 13 amino acids. CDR1 and CDR2 from the germline V gene are MGHRA and YSYEKL. In nucleotides, the CDR3 is TGCGCCAGCAGCCAAGCTGTAAGAAACATTCAGTACTTC. This translates into CASSQAVRNIQYF.

This clone was seen more than once but under ten times. V gene TRBV28 combines with J gene TRBJ1-6, with TRBD1 identical over 10 bases. V shed 8 bases, J shed 10 bases, and the junction held 8 bases outside the gene matches. Germline assignment: CDR1 MDHEN and CDR2 SYDVKM. The CDR3 is 14 residues long. In nucleotides, the CDR3 is TGTGCCAGCCTCCGGGACAGGGGAGGATCACCCCTCCACTTT. Protein product: CASLRDRGGSPLHF.

The V and J genes are TRBV30 and TRBJ2-5; possible D gene TRBD1, 5 bases. The CDR3 loop spans 12 amino acids. V was shortened by 7 bases and J by 2 bases, with 11 bases between the two germline ends. CDR1 is GTSNPN and CDR2 is SVGIG in the germline V gene (reference sequence). CDR3 region: CASKRTQETQYF. CDR3 DNA: TGTGCCTCAAAAAGGACACAAGAGACCCAGTACTTC.

This clone was observed at least ten times. The genes are TRBV6-1 and TRBJ1-6; D possibly corresponds to TRBD1 (5 bases). CDR1 and CDR2 (germline): MNHNS, SASEGT. This CDR3 spans 14 amino acids. V gave up 5 bases and J gave up 4 bases, with 9 bases separating them. This chain's CDR3 is CASSTGPYNSPLHF. The CDR3 bases are TGTGCCAGCAGTACGGGGCCGTATAATTCACCCCTCCACTTT.

CDR3 nucleotide sequence: TGTGCCAGCTCAACCCTTGACAGGGATCAGCCCCAGCATTTT. Protein sequence: CASSTLDRDQPQHF. The rearrangement joins TRBV18 to TRBJ1-5; TRBD1 aligns across 7 bases. Losses at the gene ends were 5 bases for V and 5 bases for J; bases not matched to a gene: 6. The CDR3 is 14 amino acids. Germline CDR1 KGHSH, CDR2 LQKENI.

In its sample, this clone was seen a few times. The J gene is TRBJ1-4, the V gene TRBV25-1; TRBD1 matches at 8 bases. The trim removed 4 bases at V and 3 bases at J, leaving 4 bases unmatched. The germline V gene has CDR1 MGHDK and CDR2 SYGVNS. CDR3 length: 15 amino acids. CDR3 DNA: TGTGCCAGCAGTGCCCGGACAGGGTCTAATGAAAAACTGTTTTTT. Its translation is CASSARTGSNEKLFF.

The rearrangement links TRBV5-6 to TRBJ2-2; D unresolved. CDR1 is SGHDT, CDR2 YYEEEE, per germline. The CDR3 sequence is 13 residues long. Trimming removed 2 bases at V and 6 bases at J, with 8 bases between. CDR3 sequence: CASSLRLAGELFF. CDR3 nucleotides: TGTGCCAGCAGCTTAAGGTTGGCCGGGGAGCTGTTTTTT.

The chain carries TRBV15 and TRBJ2-5, with 9 bases identical to TRBD1. The J segment lost 3 bases and the V segment lost 0 bases, leaving 5 bases of the junction unmatched. The CDR3 is 16 amino acids. CDR1 is LNHNV, CDR2 YYDKDF, per germline (reference sequence). CDR3 loop: CATSRDVGQGKETQYF. CDR3 coding DNA: TGTGCCACCAGCAGAGATGTTGGACAGGGGAAAGAGACCCAGTACTTC.

This clone appeared a single time. The chain uses TRBV7-9 and TRBJ2-7; 10 nucleotides match TRBD1. CDR3 length: 15 amino acids. Germline V gives CDR1 SEHNR, CDR2 FQNEAQ (reference sequence). The junction had 6 bases not matched to a gene; V was cut back by 5 bases and J by 2 bases. The CDR3 DNA reads TGTGCCAGCAGCCCGAGTGGGACAGGGGCCTACGAGCAGTACTTC. Its protein is CASSPSGTGAYEQYF.

The chain links TRBV15 to TRBJ2-3; a weak D match, TRBD2 (6 bases). The CDR3 has 14 amino acids. Deletions cut 3 bases from V and 2 bases from J, with 9 bases between. Germline CDR1 is LNHNV and CDR2 is YYDKDF (reference sequence). This CDR3 is CATSSGSHTDTQYF. The CDR3 DNA reads TGTGCCACCAGCAGCGGGAGCCACACAGATACGCAGTATTTT.

This clone was picked up many times. The V and J genes are TRBV5-4 and TRBJ1-5; D call uncertain. CDR3 length equals 16 residues. The germline V gene has CDR1 SGHNT and CDR2 YYREEE (reference sequence). V was clipped by 5 bases and J by 6 bases, with 21 bases between them. CDR3 sequence (DNA): TGTGCCAGCAGACCGGGTCGGCAGGTCGGCATTCAGCCCCAGCATTTT. This gives the protein CASRPGRQVGIQPQHF. Variable domain in full (rest from reference TRBV5-4 and TRBJ1-5): ETGVTQSPTHLIKTRGQQVTLRCSSQSGHNTVSWYQQALGQGPQFIFQYYREEENGRGNFPPRFSGLQFPNYSSELNVNALELDDSALYLCASRPGRQVGIQPQHFGDGTRLSIL.

This chain joins TRBV5-1 and TRBJ2-1; TRBD2 agrees at 8 bases. The length of the CDR3 is 16 residues. J lost 5 bases, V lost 4 bases, and 11 bases had no gene match. CDR1 SGHRS and CDR2 YFSETQ come from the germline V gene. CDR3 DNA sequence: TGCGCCAGCAGCGCCTCAAGCGGGAGTCGACACAATGAGCAGTTCTTC. Translated: CASSASSGSRHNEQFF.

The chain carries TRBV5-1 and TRBJ1-1, with 7 bases matching TRBD1. The germline V gene has CDR1 SGHRS and CDR2 YFSETQ. Losses at the gene ends were 4 bases for V and 6 bases for J; bases not matched to a gene: 6. The CDR3 spans 13 residues. CDR3 sequence (DNA): TGCGCCAGCAGCCTGGGGGACAGCCCTGAAGCTTTCTTT. Translating gives CASSLGDSPEAFF.

Comment on this clone: The germline gene is not matched at one end of the junction; a read error may be the cause. The chain carries TRBV7-7 and TRBJ2-5; 9 bases are shared with TRBD2. In germline, CDR1 is SSHAT, CDR2 FNYEAQ (reference sequence). This CDR3 has 15 amino acids. The DNA of the CDR3 is TGTGCTAGCAGCTTAAACCCACTAGCGGGCGAGACCCAGTACTTC. It specifies CASSLNPLAGETQYF. The entire variable domain, with the rest obtained from reference TRBV7-7 and TRBJ2-5, is as follows: GAGVSQSPRYKVTKRGQDVTLRCDPISSHATLYWYQQALGQGPEFLTYFNYEAQPDKSGLPSDRFSAERPEGSISTLTIQRTEQRDSAMYRCASSLNPLAGETQYFGPGTRLLVL.

The chain has TRBV6-5 and TRBJ2-2, with D hard to call. With 5 bases removed from V and 6 bases from J, the gap between germline ends came to 13 bases. Germline loops: CDR1 MNHEY, CDR2 SVGAGI. The CDR3 consists of 14 residues. The CDR3 is CASSVGWEPGELFF. The CDR3 DNA reads as TGTGCCAGCAGTGTCGGATGGGAACCCGGGGAGCTGTTTTTT.

This clone showed up just once. The chain joins TRBV30 to TRBJ2-3; no definite D call. V was trimmed by 4 bases and J by 8 bases, leaving 19 bases between them. The CDR3 spans 14 residues. From germline, CDR1 is GTSNPN and CDR2 SVGIG (reference sequence). DNA for the CDR3: TGTGCCTGGAACCCGGGCCAATATGACGGTACGCAGTATTTT. It codes for CAWNPGQYDGTQYF.

This clone came up a few times. Given a far larger clone just one base away, this is likely a sequencing read error. The rearrangement links TRBV6-6 to TRBJ1-2, with 7 nucleotides matching TRBD1. V was pared by 4 bases and J by 4 bases, with 6 bases of the junction left unmatched. CDR3 length: 14 amino acids. Looked up from germline, CDR1 is MNHNY and CDR2 is SVGAGI (reference sequence). The chain's CDR3 is CASSSPGQLYGYTF. As DNA, the CDR3 is TGTGCCAGCAGTTCCCCGGGACAGCTCTATGGCTACACCTTC.

This chain's CDR3 is CASNNRGGPSTDTQYF. For the CDR3, the DNA is TGTGCCAGCAACAATAGAGGGGGCCCTAGCACAGATACGCAGTATTTT. The V and J genes are TRBV7-2 and TRBJ2-3; TRBD1 matches 7 bases. This CDR3 is built from 16 residues. Per the germline V gene, CDR1 is SGHTA and CDR2 is FQGNSA. Trimming removed 7 bases from V and 0 bases from J; junction bases left unmatched: 10.

This clone is a singleton in its sample. This chain links TRBV5-1 with TRBJ1-1, with D possibly TRBD1 on 5 matching bases. The germline V gene has CDR1 SGHRS and CDR2 YFSETQ. The CDR3 extends over 14 amino acids. V was cut by 7 bases and J by 5 bases, with 18 bases left in between. CDR3 loop: CASPKGEGWTEAFF. The CDR3 DNA is TGCGCCAGCCCCAAAGGGGAGGGATGGACTGAAGCTTTCTTT.

This chain joins TRBV5-1 and TRBJ2-1; the match to TRBD2 covers 8 bases. V shed 4 bases, J shed 3 bases, and the junction held 9 bases outside the gene matches. The CDR3 has 16 residues. The germline V gene encodes CDR1 SGHRS and CDR2 YFSETQ. The CDR3 reads CASSLTHSGIYNEQFF. The CDR3 region has the DNA TGCGCCAGCAGCCTTACGCATAGCGGGATCTACAATGAGCAGTTCTTC.

A remark on this clone: Since a much larger clone is just one base distant, this may be a read error. The identical CDR3 is also encoded by other nucleotide sequences in the sample. V is TRBV11-2 and J is TRBJ2-5; D not resolved. Trimming pared 6 bases from V and 2 bases from J, leaving 4 bases between. The CDR3 consists of 11 residues. Germline CDR1 SGHAT, CDR2 FQNNGV. The CDR3 protein is CASRLQETQYF. The CDR3 DNA reads as TGTGCCAGCAGATTGCAAGAGACCCAGTACTTC.

This clone has a handful of counts. The V call is TRBV2, the J call TRBJ2-6, with D possibly matching TRBD2 (5 bases). The germline CDR1 and CDR2 sequences are SNHLY and FYNNEI. V lost 5 bases, J lost 4 bases, and 9 bases lay in between. The CDR3 runs to 14 residues. The CDR3 nucleotides read TGTGCCAGCAGTACGGGGTCGGGGGCCAACGTCCTGACTTTC. It encodes CASSTGSGANVLTF.

This chain joins TRBV7-2 and TRBJ2-1, with D uncertain. CDR3 length equals 13 residues. V lost 2 bases and J 5 bases, leaving 7 bases between the germline ends. Germline V gene data show CDR1 as SGHTA and CDR2 as FQGNSA. CDR3 nucleotide sequence: TGTGCCAGCAGCTTACTAGGTAACAATGAGCAGTTCTTC. It codes for CASSLLGNNEQFF.

Comments on this clone: This specimen includes other DNA sequences encoding the same CDR3. The chain recombines TRBV7-9 with TRBJ2-6; no clear D. In germline, CDR1 is SEHNR, CDR2 FQNEAQ (reference sequence). The V end lost 6 bases, the J end lost 0 bases, and 6 bases lay between the germline ends. This CDR3 is built from 14 residues. The CDR3 sequence is CASSLSSGANVLTF. CDR3 nucleotides: TGTGCCAGCAGTCTTAGCTCTGGGGCCAACGTCCTGACTTTC.

The chain recombines TRBV5-4 with TRBJ2-1; D uncertain. The V end was cut by 3 bases, the J end by 4 bases, with 5 bases between. Germline-derived CDR1 and CDR2 are SGHNT and YYREEE (reference sequence). CDR3 length: 12 amino acids. The CDR3 nucleotides are TGTGCCAGCAGCTCGACGTACAATGAGCAGTTCTTC. Amino acids: CASSSTYNEQFF.

Only one count was recorded for this clone. The chain joins TRBV7-2 to TRBJ1-1; 10 nucleotides agree with TRBD1. Trimming cost V 4 bases and J 8 bases; bases outside gene matches: 7. Germline CDR1 is SGHTA and CDR2 is FQGNSA. CDR3 length: 14 amino acids. The CDR3 bases are TGTGCCAGCAGCTGGAGACAGGGGGCCCAAGAAGCTTTCTTT. Its translation is CASSWRQGAQEAFF.

The V gene is TRBV2, the J gene TRBJ2-2; no firm D call. With 1 base removed from V and 2 bases from J, the gap between germline ends came to 8 bases. The V gene's germline CDR1 is SNHLY and CDR2 FYNNEI. This CDR3 is built from 15 residues. Here the CDR3 DNA reads TGTGCCAGCAGTGAAGGGTCTAGAAACACCGGGGAGCTGTTTTTT. Translation gives CASSEGSRNTGELFF.

The chain combines TRBV6-5 with TRBJ1-2; perhaps TRBD1 as D (6 bases). This CDR3 contains 13 residues. Trimming pared 4 bases from V and 5 bases from J, leaving 11 bases between. CDR1 and CDR2 from the germline V gene are MNHEY and SVGAGI. The CDR3 loop reads CASSSGTKYGYTF. For the CDR3, the DNA is TGTGCCAGCAGTTCCGGGACAAAGTATGGCTACACCTTC.